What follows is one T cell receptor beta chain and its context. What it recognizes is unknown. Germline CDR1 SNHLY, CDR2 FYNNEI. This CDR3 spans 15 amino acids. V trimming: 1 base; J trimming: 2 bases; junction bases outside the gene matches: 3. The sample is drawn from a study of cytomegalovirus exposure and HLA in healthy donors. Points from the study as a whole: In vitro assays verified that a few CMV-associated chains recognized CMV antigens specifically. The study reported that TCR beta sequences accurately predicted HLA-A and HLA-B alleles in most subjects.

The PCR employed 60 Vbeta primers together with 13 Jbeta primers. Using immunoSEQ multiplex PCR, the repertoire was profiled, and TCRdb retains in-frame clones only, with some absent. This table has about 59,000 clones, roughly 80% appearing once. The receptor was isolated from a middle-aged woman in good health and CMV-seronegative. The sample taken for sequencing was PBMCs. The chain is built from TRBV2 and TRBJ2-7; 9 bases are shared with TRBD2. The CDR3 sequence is CASSEGASGTYEQYF. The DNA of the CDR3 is TGTGCCAGCAGTGAAGGGGCTAGCGGGACCTACGAGCAGTACTTC. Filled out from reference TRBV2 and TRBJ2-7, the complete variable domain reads EPEVTQTPSHQVTQMGQEVILRCVPISNHLYFYWYRQILGQKVEFLVSFYNNEISEKSEIFDDQFSVERPDGSNFTLKIRSTKLEDSAMYFCASSEGASGTYEQYFGPGTRLTVT.